This note documents a single T cell receptor beta chain sequence. What it binds is not known. This sample is part of a study of spatial heterogeneity in lung cancer. Study conclusions and caveats: For expanded intratumoral alpha and beta TCRs, counts tracked tumor mutation counts.

This CDR3 is 16 amino acids long. Germline V gene lookup returns CDR1 SGHVS and CDR2 FQNEAQ. Trimming pared 5 bases from V and 0 bases from J, leaving 15 bases between. Noted time point: sample taken at primary tumor resection. Sequencing was performed on whole RNA extracted from tumor and nontumor lung tissue, or from frozen PBMC, and the material was left unsorted. TCRdb re-called the 5' RACE reads with MiXCR, one entry per CDR3 protein. The table shows over 14,000 distinct CDR3 sequences, with around 7.5% occurring only once. V gene TRBV7-8 combines with J gene TRBJ2-3, with D unclear. The sequence was obtained from a male donor with early-stage non-small cell lung cancer. Sequenced here: lung tumor tissue, sampled at surgery. This chain's CDR3 is CASSNRLAPSTDTQYF. DNA of the CDR3: TGTGCCAGCAGCAATAGACTCGCACCTAGCACAGATACGCAGTATTTT. Drawing the rest from reference TRBV7-8 and TRBJ2-3, the complete variable domain is GAGVSQSPRYKVAKRGQDVALRCDPISGHVSLFWYQQALGQGPEFLTYFQNEAQLDKSGLPSDRFFAERPEGSVSTLKIQRTQQEDSAVYLCASSNRLAPSTDTQYFGPGTRLTVL.